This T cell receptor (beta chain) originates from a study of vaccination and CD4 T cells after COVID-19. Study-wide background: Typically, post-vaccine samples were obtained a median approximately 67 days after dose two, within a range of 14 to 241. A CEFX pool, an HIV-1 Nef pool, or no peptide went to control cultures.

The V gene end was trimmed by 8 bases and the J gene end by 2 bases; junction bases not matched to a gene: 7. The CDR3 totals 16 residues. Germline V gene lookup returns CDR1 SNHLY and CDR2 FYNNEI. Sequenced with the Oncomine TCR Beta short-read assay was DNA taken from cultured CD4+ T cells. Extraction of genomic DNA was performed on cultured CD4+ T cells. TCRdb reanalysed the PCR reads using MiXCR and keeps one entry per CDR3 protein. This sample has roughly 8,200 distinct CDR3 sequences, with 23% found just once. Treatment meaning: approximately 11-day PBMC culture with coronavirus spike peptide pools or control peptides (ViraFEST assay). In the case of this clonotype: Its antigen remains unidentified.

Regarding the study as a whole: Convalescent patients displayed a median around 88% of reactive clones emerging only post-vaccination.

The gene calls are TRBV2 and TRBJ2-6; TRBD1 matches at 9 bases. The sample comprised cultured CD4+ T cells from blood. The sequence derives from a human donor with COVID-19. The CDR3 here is CASRTGAFAGANVLTF. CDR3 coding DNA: TGTGCCAGCCGGACAGGGGCCTTCGCTGGGGCCAACGTCCTGACTTTC.